This T cell receptor (beta chain) was identified during a study of T cells in Graves' hyperthyroidism and ophthalmopathy. This clonotype came up many times. The PBMCs studied were ones that came from roughly 11 ml fresh peripheral blood. V was pared by 6 bases and J by 1 base, with 18 bases between. Germline V CDR1 and CDR2: MDHEN, SYDVKM. The CDR3 totals 16 residues. The source material, RNA transcripts, was used to amplify TCR beta CDR3 regions. Researchers ran a first-round RT-PCR on the TCR CDR3 using the HTBI primer set. Using its own MiXCR run on the multiplex PCR reads, TCRdb lists one record per CDR3 protein. Seen here are approximately 250,000 distinct CDR3 sequences, around 25% observed once, and the top ten hold around 32%.

The rearrangement uses TRBV28 and TRBJ1-1; the D gene is possibly TRBD1 (6 bases). Input material: blood. The TCR sequence derives from a woman aged 40 to 50 with Graves' ophthalmopathy. The CDR3 loop is CASSGPGVRANTEAFF. CDR3 coding DNA: TGTGCCAGCAGCGGCCCAGGGGTCCGAGCGAACACTGAAGCTTTCTTT.